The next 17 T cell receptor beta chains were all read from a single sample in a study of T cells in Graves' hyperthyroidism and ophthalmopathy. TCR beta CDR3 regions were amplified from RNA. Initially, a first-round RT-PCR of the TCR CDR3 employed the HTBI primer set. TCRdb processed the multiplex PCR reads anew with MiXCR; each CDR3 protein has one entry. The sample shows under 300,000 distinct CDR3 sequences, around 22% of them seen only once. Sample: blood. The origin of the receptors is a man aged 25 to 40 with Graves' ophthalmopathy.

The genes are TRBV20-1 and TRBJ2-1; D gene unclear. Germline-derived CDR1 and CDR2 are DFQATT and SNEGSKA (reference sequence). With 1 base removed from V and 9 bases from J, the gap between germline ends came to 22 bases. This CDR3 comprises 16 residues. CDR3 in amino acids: CSARAIDSKLAGEQFF. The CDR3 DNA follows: TGCAGTGCTAGAGCAATAGACTCTAAATTAGCCGGTGAGCAGTTCTTC.

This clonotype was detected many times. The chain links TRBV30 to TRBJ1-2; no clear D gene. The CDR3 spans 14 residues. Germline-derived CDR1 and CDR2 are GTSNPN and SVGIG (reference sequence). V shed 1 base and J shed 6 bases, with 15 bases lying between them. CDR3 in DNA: TGTGCCTGGAGTGGTTTGCTGACGGCGAATGGCTACACCTTC. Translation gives CAWSGLLTANGYTF.

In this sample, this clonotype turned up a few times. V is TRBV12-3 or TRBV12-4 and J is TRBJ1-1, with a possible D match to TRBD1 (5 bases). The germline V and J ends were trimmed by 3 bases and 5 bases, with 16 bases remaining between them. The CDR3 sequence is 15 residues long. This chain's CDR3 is CASSFPGLGRTEAFF. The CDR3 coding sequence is TGTGCCAGCAGTTTTCCGGGACTCGGGCGGACTGAAGCTTTCTTT.

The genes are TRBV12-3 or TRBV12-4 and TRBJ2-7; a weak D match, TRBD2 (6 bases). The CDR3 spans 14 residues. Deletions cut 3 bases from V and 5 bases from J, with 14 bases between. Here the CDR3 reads CASSFGGDGDEQYF. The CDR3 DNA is TGTGCCAGCAGTTTCGGCGGGGATGGCGACGAGCAGTACTTC.

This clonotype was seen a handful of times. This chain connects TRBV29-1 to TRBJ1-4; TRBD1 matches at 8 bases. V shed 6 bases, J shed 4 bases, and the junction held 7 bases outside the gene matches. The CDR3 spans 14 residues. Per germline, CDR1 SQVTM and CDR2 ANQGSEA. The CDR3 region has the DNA TGCAGCGTATGGACAGGGTATGATAATGAAAAACTGTTTTTT. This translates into CSVWTGYDNEKLFF.

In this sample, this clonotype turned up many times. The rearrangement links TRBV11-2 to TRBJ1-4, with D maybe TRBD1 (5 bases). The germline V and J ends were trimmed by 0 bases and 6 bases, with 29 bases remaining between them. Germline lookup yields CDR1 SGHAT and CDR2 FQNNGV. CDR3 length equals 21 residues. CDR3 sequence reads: CASSLDDSGQGGNEVYEKLFF. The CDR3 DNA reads TGTGCCAGCAGCTTAGATGATTCTGGACAAGGAGGGAATGAAGTGTATGAAAAACTGTTTTTT.

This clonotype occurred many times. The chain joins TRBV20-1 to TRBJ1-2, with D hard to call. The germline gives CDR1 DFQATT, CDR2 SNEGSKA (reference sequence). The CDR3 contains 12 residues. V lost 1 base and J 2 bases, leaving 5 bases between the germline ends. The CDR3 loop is CSARVENYGYTF. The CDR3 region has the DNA TGCAGTGCTAGAGTAGAAAACTATGGCTACACCTTC.

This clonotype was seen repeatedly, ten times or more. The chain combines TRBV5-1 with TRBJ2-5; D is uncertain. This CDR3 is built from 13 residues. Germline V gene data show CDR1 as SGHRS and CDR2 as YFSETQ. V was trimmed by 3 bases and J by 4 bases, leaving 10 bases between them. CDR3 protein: CASSSSDGETQYF. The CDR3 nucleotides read TGCGCCAGCAGCTCCTCTGACGGAGAGACCCAGTACTTC.

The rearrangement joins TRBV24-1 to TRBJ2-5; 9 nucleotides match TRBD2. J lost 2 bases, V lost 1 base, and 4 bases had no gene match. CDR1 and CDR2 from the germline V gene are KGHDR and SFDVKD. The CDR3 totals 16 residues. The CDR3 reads CATSDFRLADQETQYF. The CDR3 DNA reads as TGTGCCACCAGTGATTTTCGACTAGCGGATCAAGAGACCCAGTACTTC.

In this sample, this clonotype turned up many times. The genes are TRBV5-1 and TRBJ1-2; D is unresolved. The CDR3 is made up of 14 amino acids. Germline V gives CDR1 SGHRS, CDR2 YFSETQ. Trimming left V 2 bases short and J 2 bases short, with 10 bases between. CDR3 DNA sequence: TGCGCCAGCAGCTTTGAACAGAGCAACTATGGCTACACCTTC. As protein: CASSFEQSNYGYTF.

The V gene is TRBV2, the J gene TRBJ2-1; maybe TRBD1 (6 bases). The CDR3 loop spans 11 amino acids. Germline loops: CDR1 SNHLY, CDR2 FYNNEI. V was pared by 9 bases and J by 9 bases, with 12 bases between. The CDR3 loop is CARALDSEQFF. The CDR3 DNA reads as TGTGCCAGGGCATTGGACAGTGAGCAGTTCTTC.

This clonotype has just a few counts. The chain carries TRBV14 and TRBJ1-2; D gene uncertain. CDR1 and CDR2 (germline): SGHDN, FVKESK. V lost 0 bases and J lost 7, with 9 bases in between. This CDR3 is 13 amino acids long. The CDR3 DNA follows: TGTGCCAGCAGCCAAGACAGAGTCTCTGGCTACACCTTC. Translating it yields CASSQDRVSGYTF.

The CDR3 here is CASSLTPQETQYF. For the CDR3, the DNA is TGTGCCAGCAGCTTAACCCCCCAAGAGACCCAGTACTTC. The chain combines TRBV7-2 with TRBJ2-5; D is undetermined. CDR1 and CDR2 (germline): SGHTA, FQGNSA. V dropped 2 bases and J dropped 1 base, with 5 bases sitting between them. The length of the CDR3 is 13 residues.

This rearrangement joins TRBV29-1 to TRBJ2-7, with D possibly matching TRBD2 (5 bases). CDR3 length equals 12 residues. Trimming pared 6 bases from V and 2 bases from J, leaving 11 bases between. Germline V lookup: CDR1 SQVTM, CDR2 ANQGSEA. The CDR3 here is CSVLIGAYEQYF. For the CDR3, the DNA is TGCAGCGTCCTAATCGGGGCCTACGAGCAGTACTTC.

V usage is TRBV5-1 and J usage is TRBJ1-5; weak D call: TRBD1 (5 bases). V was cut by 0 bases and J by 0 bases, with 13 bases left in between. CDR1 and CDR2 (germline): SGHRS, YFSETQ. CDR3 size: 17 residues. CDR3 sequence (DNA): TGCGCCAGCAGCTTGGGAGACAGTGGCCTTAGCAATCAGCCCCAGCATTTT. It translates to CASSLGDSGLSNQPQHF.

DNA of the CDR3: TGCGCCAGCAGCTACCTTCGAGTTACATCGTCCAATGAGCAGTTCTTC. Translating gives CASSYLRVTSSNEQFF. V and J are TRBV5-1 and TRBJ2-1; D is ambiguous. CDR1 is SGHRS, CDR2 YFSETQ, per germline. Trimming pared 3 bases from V and 6 bases from J, leaving 19 bases between. The CDR3 has 16 residues.

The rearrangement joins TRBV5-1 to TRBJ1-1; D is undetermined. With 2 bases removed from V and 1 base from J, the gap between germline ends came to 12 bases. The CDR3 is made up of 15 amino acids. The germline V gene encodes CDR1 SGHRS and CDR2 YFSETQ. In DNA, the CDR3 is TGCGCCAGCAGCTTTCCCGAAGGAGGGAACACTGAAGCTTTCTTT. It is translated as CASSFPEGGNTEAFF.